The sequence of this T cell receptor beta chain was determined in a study of blood T cell repertoires in COVID-19. Study overall: PBMCs, B-cell-depleted T cells, or T cells provided the cDNA or gDNA that made up the material.

Germline V CDR1 and CDR2: DFQATT, SNEGSKA (reference sequence). The CDR3 covers 13 residues. V shed 3 bases and J shed 4 bases, with 10 bases lying between them. The table came from immunoSEQ multiplex PCR; TCRdb's copy has only in-frame clones and leaves some out. Seen here are about 100,000 clones, 65% to 90% observed once, and the top ten hold 1% to 1.5%. This clone was detected only once. The receptor's source is a man older than 75 with active or convalescent COVID-19. This rearrangement joins TRBV20-1 to TRBJ2-1; D may be TRBD2 (6 bases). The sample comprised peripheral blood. The CDR3 spells CSASSGRYNEQFF. CDR3 DNA: TGCAGTGCTAGTAGCGGAAGATACAATGAGCAGTTCTTC.